This record covers a single TCR beta chain. The sample is drawn from a study of blood T cell repertoires in COVID-19. Sequenced by immunoSEQ multiplex PCR; TCRdb stores in-frame clones only, minus some. Of about 180,000 clones in the sample, 70% to 90% were seen once. With 4 bases removed from V and 7 bases from J, the gap between germline ends came to 12 bases. This CDR3 spans 13 amino acids. Germline CDR1 reads SGHRS; CDR2 reads YFSETQ. This rearrangement joins TRBV5-1 to TRBJ2-1, with D maybe TRBD1 (6 bases). This TCR was sampled from a human donor with active or convalescent COVID-19. The donor label of this sample is uncertain. Sample: peripheral blood. The chain's CDR3 is CASSPLRGNEQFF. DNA for the CDR3: TGCGCCAGCAGCCCCCTTAGGGGGAATGAGCAGTTCTTC.